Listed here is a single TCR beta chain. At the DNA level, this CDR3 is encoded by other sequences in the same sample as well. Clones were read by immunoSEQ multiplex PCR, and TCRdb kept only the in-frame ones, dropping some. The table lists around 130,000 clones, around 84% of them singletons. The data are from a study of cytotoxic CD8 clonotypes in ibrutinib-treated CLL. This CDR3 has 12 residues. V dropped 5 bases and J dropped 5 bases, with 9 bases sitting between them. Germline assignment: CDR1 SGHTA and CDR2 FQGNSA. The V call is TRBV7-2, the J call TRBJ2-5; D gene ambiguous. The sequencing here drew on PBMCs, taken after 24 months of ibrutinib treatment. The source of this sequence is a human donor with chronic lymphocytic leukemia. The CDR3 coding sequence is TGTGCCAGCAGCCCCGGGTTTGAGACCCAGTACTTC. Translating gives CASSPGFETQYF.